The clone carrying this T cell receptor (beta chain) was observed a few times. The germline gives CDR1 SGHTA, CDR2 FQGTGA. The ends lost 5 bases at V and 1 base at J; junction bases unmatched: 4. The CDR3 is made up of 16 amino acids. The source of the sample is a study of T cells after yellow fever vaccination. TCRdb itself ran the 5' RACE reads through MiXCR, one entry per CDR3 protein. Among hundreds of thousands of distinct CDR3 sequences listed, 9.5% to 15% were seen once. The material was CD4+ T cells sorted from PBMCs, obtained 15 days after the yellow fever booster vaccination. The receptor comes from a man younger than 30 who received the YFV17D yellow fever vaccine. The chain recombines TRBV7-3 with TRBJ2-3; 12 bases line up with TRBD2. The CDR3 sequence: CASSPASGGGTDTQYF. CDR3 in DNA: TGTGCCAGCAGCCCCGCTAGCGGGGGGGGCACAGATACGCAGTATTTT.